This T cell receptor (beta chain) came from a study of cytomegalovirus exposure and HLA in healthy donors. Study-wide points: TCR sequences were mostly rare, though some public TCRs occurred in many donors. First-cohort TCR clusters tended to co-occur in the 90 to 150 validation repertoires, a later analysis found.

Clones were read by immunoSEQ multiplex PCR, and TCRdb kept only the in-frame ones, dropping some. The sample yields roughly 65,000 clones, about nine tenths seen once. As concerns this clone: Its antigen is unknown.

The donors were members of the roughly 120-subject validation cohort (separate from the roughly 700-subject first cohort). The CDR3 runs 12 residues. The J segment lost 9 bases and the V segment lost 2 bases, leaving 1 base of the junction unmatched. Germline-derived CDR1 and CDR2 are SGHNT and YYREEE (reference sequence). What was sequenced was PBMCs. The sequence was obtained from a man aged 18 to 29 in good health and CMV-seronegative. The chain combines TRBV5-4 with TRBJ2-1, with 8 bases aligning to TRBD1. CDR3 in amino acids: CASSLQGGEQFF. The CDR3 region has the DNA TGTGCCAGCAGCTTACAGGGGGGTGAGCAGTTCTTC.